One and the same sample provided the 27 T cell receptor beta chains below, sequenced in a study of blood T cell repertoires in COVID-19. TCRdb's copy holds only in-frame clones and misses some; the assay was immunoSEQ multiplex PCR. The sample holds around 200,000 clones, 83% seen once. Sequencing was carried out using peripheral blood. The receptors come from a man aged 50 to 59 with active or convalescent COVID-19.

V usage is TRBV5-4 and J usage is TRBJ2-7; 8 nucleotides match TRBD1. The trim removed 4 bases at V and 3 bases at J, leaving 9 bases unmatched. Germline V gives CDR1 SGHNT, CDR2 YYREEE (reference sequence). CDR3 length: 15 residues. CDR3 sequence: CASSNPDRVDYEQYF. As DNA, the CDR3 is TGTGCCAGCAGCAACCCGGACAGGGTAGACTACGAGCAGTACTTC.

The rearrangement joins TRBV2 to TRBJ2-3, with a tentative D call TRBD1 (7 bases). Germline-derived CDR1 and CDR2 are SNHLY and FYNNEI. The V end was cut by 8 bases, the J end by 2 bases, with 14 bases between. The CDR3 length is 14 residues. CDR3 region: CASGGGPSTDTQYF. DNA for the CDR3: TGTGCCAGCGGAGGGGGCCCCTCCACAGATACGCAGTATTTT.

This chain connects TRBV6-6 to TRBJ1-2; D uncertain. The V end lost 0 bases, the J end lost 8 bases, and 7 bases lay between the germline ends. This CDR3 spans 12 amino acids. Germline values: CDR1 MNHNY, CDR2 SVGAGI (reference sequence). Written as DNA, the CDR3 is TGTGCCAGCAGTTACTCGGAGAGGGGCTACACCTTC. Protein sequence: CASSYSERGYTF.

The gene calls are TRBV23-1 and TRBJ1-2, with a weak D call TRBD1 (5 bases). TRBV23-1 is an ORF, and what it does is uncertain. The CDR3 consists of 17 residues. V was shortened by 0 bases and J by 3 bases, with 17 bases between the two germline ends. The CDR3 is CASSQSSSRPGDYGYTF. As DNA, the CDR3 is TGCGCCAGCAGTCAATCGTCGAGCCGCCCGGGGGACTATGGCTACACCTTC.

The V gene is TRBV5-1, the J gene TRBJ2-5; TRBD2 matches at 7 bases. Looked up from germline, CDR1 is SGHRS and CDR2 is YFSETQ. The CDR3 extends over 15 amino acids. The J segment lost 4 bases and the V segment lost 0 bases, leaving 6 bases of the junction unmatched. Here the CDR3 DNA reads TGCGCCAGCAGCTTGGTACTAGCGATAAGAGAGACCCAGTACTTC. This sequence encodes CASSLVLAIRETQYF.

This clone was recorded only once. V is TRBV5-6 and J is TRBJ1-5; 7 bases fit TRBD1. The CDR3 has 12 amino acids. Germline CDR1 reads SGHDT; CDR2 reads YYEEEE. V lost 4 bases to trimming and J lost 9 bases; unmatched junction nucleotides: 4. This CDR3 is CASSQNRGPQHF. The CDR3 nucleotides are TGTGCCAGCAGCCAGAACAGGGGGCCCCAGCATTTT.

This clone was found once. This chain connects TRBV5-1 to TRBJ1-2; weak D call: TRBD1 (6 bases). The length of the CDR3 is 13 residues. CDR1 and CDR2 (germline): SGHRS, YFSETQ. Trimming removed 5 bases at V and 11 bases at J, with 19 bases between. Here the CDR3 reads CASRFQKGDTYTF. The DNA of the CDR3 is TGCGCCAGCAGATTTCAAAAGGGGGATACTTACACCTTC.

This sequence joins TRBV5-5 and TRBJ2-7; 7 nucleotides align to TRBD1. Trimming at V came to 3 bases and at J to 0 bases, leaving 9 bases not matched to a gene. The CDR3 runs 16 residues. From germline, CDR1 is SGHKS and CDR2 YYEKEE (reference sequence). CDR3 DNA: TGTGCCAGCAGCTGGGGGCCGACAGGGAACTCCTACGAGCAGTACTTC. Translated: CASSWGPTGNSYEQYF.

This clone has just a few counts. The V gene is TRBV3-1 (or the pseudogene TRBV3-2), the J gene TRBJ2-7, with no clear D. CDR3 length: 13 residues. V was clipped by 1 base and J by 4 bases, with 8 bases between them. Per germline, CDR1 LGHDT and CDR2 YNNKEL (reference sequence). CDR3 residues: CASSQVPGYEQYF. CDR3 nucleotide sequence: TGTGCCAGCAGCCAAGTTCCAGGATACGAGCAGTACTTC.

This clone was seen just once. The V gene is TRBV7-8, the J gene TRBJ2-1; 9 positions agree with TRBD2. This CDR3 contains 17 residues. In germline, CDR1 is SGHVS, CDR2 FQNEAQ. V shed 0 bases and J 4 bases; nucleotides not matched to a gene: 7. The CDR3 DNA reads TGTGCCAGCAGCTTAGCATGGACTAGCGCCACTTACAATGAGCAGTTCTTC. Protein product: CASSLAWTSATYNEQFF.

The rearrangement joins TRBV19 to TRBJ2-7; the match to TRBD2 covers 12 bases. The CDR3 runs to 15 residues. CDR1 and CDR2 (germline): LNHDA, SQIVND (reference sequence). The J segment lost 2 bases and the V segment lost 7 bases, leaving 6 bases of the junction unmatched. CDR3 sequence: CASTSLAGGTYEQYF. In DNA form, the CDR3 reads TGTGCCAGTACCTCTCTAGCGGGAGGGACCTACGAGCAGTACTTC.

This clone came up once. The rearrangement links TRBV14 to TRBJ1-5; no firm D call. The CDR3 contains 13 residues. The V gene lost 4 bases and the J gene lost 9 bases, with 13 bases spanning the gap. The V gene's germline CDR1 is SGHDN and CDR2 FVKESK. CDR3 nucleotide sequence: TGTGCCAGCAGCCGGGGTAGCGGGCGGCCCCAGCATTTT. Residues: CASSRGSGRPQHF.

This chain links TRBV5-1 with TRBJ2-3, with a possible D match to TRBD1 (5 bases). Between the trimmed V and J ends, which lost 0 bases and 2 bases, there was a span of 7 bases. The CDR3 has 14 amino acids. Germline V gene data show CDR1 as SGHRS and CDR2 as YFSETQ. DNA of the CDR3: TGCGCCAGCAGCTTGGAACAGGCCACAGATACGCAGTATTTT. Its translation is CASSLEQATDTQYF.

The rearrangement links TRBV2 to TRBJ1-3, with D possibly TRBD1 on 5 matching bases. Trimming cost V 4 bases and J 6 bases, with 10 bases left between them. The CDR3 covers 13 residues. Germline V gene sequence: CDR1 SNHLY, CDR2 FYNNEI. This CDR3 reads CASSGQSPNTIYF. The CDR3 bases are TGTGCCAGCAGTGGACAGTCCCCAAACACCATATATTTT.

DNA of the CDR3: TGTGCCAGTAGTATAGGCGGAGGGAATCTCAGGTATCAGCCCCAGCATTTT. It specifies CASSIGGGNLRYQPQHF. This chain connects TRBV19 to TRBJ1-5; no reliable D call. V lost 1 base, J lost 5 bases, and 18 bases lay in between. Looked up from germline, CDR1 is LNHDA and CDR2 is SQIVND (reference sequence). There are 17 residues in the CDR3.

The chain employs TRBV5-1 and TRBJ1-6; D unclear. Trimming took 2 bases from V and 8 from J, leaving 14 bases between them. There are 15 residues in the CDR3. CDR1 SGHRS and CDR2 YFSETQ come from the germline V gene. The CDR3 region is CASSLYRVGYSPLHF. In DNA form, the CDR3 reads TGCGCCAGCAGCTTATATCGGGTTGGGTATTCACCCCTCCACTTT.

This chain connects TRBV28 to TRBJ2-7, with a tentative D call TRBD2 (6 bases). Germline V lookup: CDR1 MDHEN, CDR2 SYDVKM. The V end was cut by 2 bases, the J end by 1 base, with 12 bases between. This CDR3 comprises 15 residues. The CDR3, as DNA: TGTGCCAGCAGTTTACCGGGAGCGGCTTCCTACGAGCAGTACTTC. Protein sequence: CASSLPGAASYEQYF.

V is TRBV4-1 and J is TRBJ2-1; TRBD2 aligns across 10 bases. V shed 2 bases, J shed 0 bases, and the junction held 4 bases outside the gene matches. CDR1 and CDR2 (germline): MGHRA, YSYEKL. The CDR3 runs 17 residues. CDR3 in DNA: TGCGCCAGCAGCCAACTTCTAGCGGGAGTCTCCTACAATGAGCAGTTCTTC. It specifies CASSQLLAGVSYNEQFF.

This sequence joins TRBV19 and TRBJ2-7, with 7 bases lining up with TRBD1. Germline values: CDR1 LNHDA, CDR2 SQIVND (reference sequence). V shed 6 bases and J 6 bases; nucleotides not matched to a gene: 8. The CDR3 consists of 13 residues. Written as DNA, the CDR3 is TGTGCCAGTAGCCCTTTTGAGGGGGCCGAGCAGTACTTC. Protein product: CASSPFEGAEQYF. Filled out from reference TRBV19 and TRBJ2-7, the complete variable domain reads DGGITQSPKYLFRKEGQNVTLSCEQNLNHDAMYWYRQDPGQGLRLIYYSQIVNDFQKGDIAEGYSVSREKKESFPLTVTSAQKNPTAFYLCASSPFEGAEQYFGPGTRLTVT.

The V call is TRBV28, the J call TRBJ2-1; 7 bases align to TRBD1. V was clipped by 7 bases and J by 2 bases; unmatched bases: 8. CDR1 is MDHEN and CDR2 is SYDVKM in the germline V gene. The CDR3 runs to 15 residues. Written as DNA, the CDR3 is TGTGCCAGCATCATGGGGGACAGCACCTACAATGAGCAGTTCTTC. It translates to CASIMGDSTYNEQFF.

J is TRBJ1-6 and V is TRBV28; 7 bases align to TRBD1. The junction had 6 bases not matched to a gene; V was cut back by 5 bases and J by 8 bases. CDR1 MDHEN and CDR2 SYDVKM come from the germline V gene. The CDR3 consists of 14 residues. The CDR3 protein is CASSPRQGDSPLHF. The CDR3, as DNA: TGTGCCAGCAGTCCCCGACAGGGAGATTCACCCCTCCACTTT.

CDR3 sequence (DNA): TGTGCCAGCAGCAAAAGGGGGGGGCGTAGCACTGAAGCTTTCTTT. Translation: CASSKRGGRSTEAFF. The rearrangement joins TRBV21-1 to TRBJ1-1. TRBV21-1 is a pseudogene segment. This CDR3 has 15 residues.

V is TRBV27 and J is TRBJ1-1; D not certain. Per germline, CDR1 MNHEY and CDR2 SMNVEV (reference sequence). The length of the CDR3 is 16 residues. V was trimmed by 2 bases and J by 3 bases, leaving 16 bases between them. The CDR3 region is CASSLTPLRDDTEAFF. CDR3 sequence (DNA): TGTGCCAGCAGTTTAACACCTTTACGGGATGACACTGAAGCTTTCTTT.

V is TRBV4-1 and J is TRBJ1-1, with D maybe TRBD1 (5 bases). The CDR3 spans 14 residues. Germline-derived CDR1 and CDR2 are MGHRA and YSYEKL. Trimming took off 1 base at V and 4 bases at J, with 10 bases between the two ends. CDR3 DNA sequence: TGCGCCAGCAGCCAAGGTGGAGGGGTCACTGAAGCTTTCTTT. Its protein is CASSQGGGVTEAFF.

This chain links TRBV28 with TRBJ1-3; D unclear. From germline, CDR1 is MDHEN and CDR2 SYDVKM. The V end was cut by 1 base, the J end by 1 base, with 8 bases between. This CDR3 has 15 residues. CDR3 protein: CASSLSAGSGNTIYF. The CDR3 DNA sequence: TGTGCCAGCAGTTTATCCGCGGGTTCTGGAAACACCATATATTTT. The full variable domain, with the rest looked up from reference TRBV28 and TRBJ1-3, is DVKVTQSSRYLVKRTGEKVFLECVQDMDHENMFWYRQDPGLGLRLIYFSYDVKMKEKGDIPEGYSVSREKKERFSLILESASTNQTSMYLCASSLSAGSGNTIYFGEGSWLTVV.

This chain connects TRBV3-1 (or the pseudogene TRBV3-2) to TRBJ2-1; D gene uncertain. The V gene's germline CDR1 is LGHDT and CDR2 YNNKEL (reference sequence). Trimming cost V 1 base and J 8 bases, with 6 bases left between them. The CDR3 is 12 amino acids. CDR3 region: CASSQAMYEQFF. The CDR3, as DNA: TGTGCCAGCAGCCAAGCAATGTATGAGCAGTTCTTC.

This clone was counted only a few times. The chain combines TRBV7-6 with TRBJ1-1, with 8 bases that match TRBD1. The CDR3 loop spans 17 amino acids. Germline CDR1 reads SGHVS; CDR2 reads FNYEAQ. The ends lost 5 bases at V and 0 bases at J; junction bases unmatched: 11. Here the CDR3 DNA reads TGTGCCAGCAGCCTTAGAAGCAGGGGGCTCGTGAACACTGAAGCTTTCTTT. Protein sequence: CASSLRSRGLVNTEAFF.